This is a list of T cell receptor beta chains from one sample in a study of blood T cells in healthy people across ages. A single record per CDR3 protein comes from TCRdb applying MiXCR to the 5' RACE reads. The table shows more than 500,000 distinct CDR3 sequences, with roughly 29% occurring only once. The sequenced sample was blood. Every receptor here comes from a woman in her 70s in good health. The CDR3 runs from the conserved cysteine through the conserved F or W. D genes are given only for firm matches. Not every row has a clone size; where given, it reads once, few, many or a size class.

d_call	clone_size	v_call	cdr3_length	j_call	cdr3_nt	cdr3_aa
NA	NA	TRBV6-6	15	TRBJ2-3	TGTGCCAGCAGTTACCAACAGCCTGGCACAGATACGCAGTATTTT	CASSYQQPGTDTQYF
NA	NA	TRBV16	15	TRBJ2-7	TGTGCCAGCAACAACTGGGGACTGAGGACCTACGAGCAGTACTTC	CASNNWGLRTYEQYF
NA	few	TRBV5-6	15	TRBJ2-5	TGTGCCAGCAGCTTTTTTTCGCCCAGCGAAGAGACCCAGTACTTC	CASSFFSPSEETQYF
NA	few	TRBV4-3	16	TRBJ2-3	TGCGCCAGCAGCCAAGGGCGCCTCGACTACAGAGATACGCAGTATTTT	CASSQGRLDYRDTQYF
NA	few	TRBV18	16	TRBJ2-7	TGTGCCAGCTCACCACTTGGGACGGGGAGCTCCTACGAGCAGTACTTC	CASSPLGTGSSYEQYF
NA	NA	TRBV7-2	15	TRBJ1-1	TGTGCCAGCAGCTTATTGGGAGTAGGAAACACTGAAGCTTTCTTT	CASSLLGVGNTEAFF
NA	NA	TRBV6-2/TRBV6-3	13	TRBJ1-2	TGTGCCAGCAGTTATTCCCAAAACTATGGCTACACCTTC	CASSYSQNYGYTF
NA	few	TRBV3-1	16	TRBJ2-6	TGTGCCAGCAGCCAGAGGGGGAGCTCTGGGGCCAACGTCCTGACTTTC	CASSQRGSSGANVLTF
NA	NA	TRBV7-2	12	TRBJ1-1	TGTGCCAGCAGCTATTTTAGGACTGAAGCTTTCTTT	CASSYFRTEAFF
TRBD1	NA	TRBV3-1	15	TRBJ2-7	TGTGCCAGCAGCCAACCCGGGACAGCCCTCTGGGGGCAGTACTTC	CASSQPGTALWGQYF
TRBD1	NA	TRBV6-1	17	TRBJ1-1	TGTGCCAGCAGGGGACAGGGGGCCTCCTTCATGAACACTGAAGCTTTCTTT	CASRGQGASFMNTEAFF
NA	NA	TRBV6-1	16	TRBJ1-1	TGTGCCAGCATGGCTGTTCTCCGGGGACAGAACACTGAAGCTTTCTTT	CASMAVLRGQNTEAFF
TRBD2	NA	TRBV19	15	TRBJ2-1	TGTGCCAGTACCGGGACTAGCGGGGCCTACAATGAGCAGTTCTTC	CASTGTSGAYNEQFF
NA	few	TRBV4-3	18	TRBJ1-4	TGCGCCAGCAGCCAAGAATGGGGGGCTCGGGCAACTAATGAAAAACTGTTTTTT	CASSQEWGARATNEKLFF
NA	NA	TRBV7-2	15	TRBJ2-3	TGTGCCAGCAGCTTAGCTTGGGGAGGCATAGATACGCAGTATTTT	CASSLAWGGIDTQYF
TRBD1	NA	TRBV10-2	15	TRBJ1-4	TGCGCCAGCAGAGCCGACAGGGGAAGGAATGAAAAACTGTTTTTT	CASRADRGRNEKLFF
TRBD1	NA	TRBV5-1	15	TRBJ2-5	TGCGCCAGCAGCTCCGACACAGGGGTTGGGGAGACCCAGTACTTC	CASSSDTGVGETQYF
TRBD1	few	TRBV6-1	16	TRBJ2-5	TGTGCCAGCAGTGAGCTGGGACAGGGGGCGAGTGAGACCCAGTGCTTC	CASSELGQGASETQCF
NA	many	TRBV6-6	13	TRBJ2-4	TGTGCCAGCAGTGTCATAGCCAAAAACATTCAGTACTTC	CASSVIAKNIQYF
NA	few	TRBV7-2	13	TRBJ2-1	TGTGCCAGCAGCTTTGAATCCTACAATGAGCAGTTCTTC	CASSFESYNEQFF
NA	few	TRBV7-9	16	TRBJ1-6	TGTGCCAGCAGCTTAGACACTGGCTCCTATAATTCACCCCTCCACTTT	CASSLDTGSYNSPLHF
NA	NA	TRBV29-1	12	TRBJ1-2	TGCAGCGTTGTAGCACTAAACTATGGCTACACCTTC	CSVVALNYGYTF
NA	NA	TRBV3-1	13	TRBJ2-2	TGTGCCAGCGCCGACTGGAGTACCGGGGAGCTGTTTTTT	CASADWSTGELFF
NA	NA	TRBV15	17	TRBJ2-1	TGTGCCACCAGCAGCTTCTCGGGGACCCGCTCCTACAATGAGCAGTTCTTC	CATSSFSGTRSYNEQFF
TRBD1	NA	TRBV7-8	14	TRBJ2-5	TGTGCCAGCAGCTTGGCCAGGGGGCGGGAGACCCAGTACTTC	CASSLARGRETQYF